Only a few counts were recorded for the clone carrying this T cell receptor (beta chain). Its antigen is not known. The total RNA that was extracted per sample amounted to at least 5 micrograms. The authors ran a second PCR of roughly 6 to 12 cycles using a sample-barcoded 5' primer and a J-beta primer mix. The study obtained at least 3 million CDR3-containing paired-end reads from every sample. TCRdb called the 5' RACE reads again in MiXCR, with one record for every CDR3 protein. The sample contains 600,000 to 650,000 distinct CDR3 sequences, under 65% of which appear only once. These data are taken from a study of blood T cells in healthy people across ages. Study outcomes and limitations: PBMCs left unsorted prevented a conclusive naive versus antigen-experienced comparison. Higher naive T cell percentage went strongly together with higher TCR beta diversity.

This sequence originates from a man aged 60 to 75 in good health. Sequenced input: blood.

The CDR3 sequence: CASSNRLAGVYEQYF. As DNA, the CDR3 is TGCGCCAGCAGCAACAGACTAGCGGGGGTCTACGAGCAGTACTTC. This chain links TRBV4-1 with TRBJ2-7, with 12 bases fitting TRBD2. There are 15 residues in the CDR3. Germline V gene data show CDR1 as MGHRA and CDR2 as YSYEKL. V shed 5 bases and J 3 bases; nucleotides not matched to a gene: 5.